The rows below give T cell receptor beta chains drawn from one sample of a study of metastatic and nonmetastatic thyroid tumors. Using MiXCR, TCRdb reanalyzed the PCR reads. The sample yields 20,000 to 25,000 clones, approximately 20% seen once. Sequenced sample: blood. The receptor set was obtained from a female donor with papillary thyroid cancer or a benign thyroid nodule (not recorded which). Some clones in this sample may be carry-over from other donors' samples. Both conserved end residues are part of each CDR3. The order of the fields is clone size, J gene, V gene, D gene, CDR3 DNA, CDR3 protein. A D gene is named only where the DNA matches it firmly. Rows may omit the clone size; those that give it use once, few, many or a size class.

clone size: many
J gene: TRBJ2-1
V gene: TRBV3-1
D gene: .
CDR3 DNA: TGTGCCAGCAGCCAATGGCATGAGCAGTTCTTC
CDR3 protein: CASSQWHEQFF

clone size: medium-sized
J gene: TRBJ2-7
V gene: TRBV12-3/TRBV12-4
D gene: TRBD2
CDR3 DNA: TGTGCCAGCAGTTTACAAGCGGGGGGCCCCCACGAGCAGTACTTC
CDR3 protein: CASSLQAGGPHEQYF

clone size: many
J gene: TRBJ2-1
V gene: TRBV6-1
D gene: TRBD1
CDR3 DNA: TGTGCCAGCAGTCCGGACAGGAGCTCCTACAATGAGCAGTTCTTC
CDR3 protein: CASSPDRSSYNEQFF

clone size: .
J gene: TRBJ1-3
V gene: TRBV9
D gene: TRBD1
CDR3 DNA: TGTGCCAGCAGCGTAGAACAGGGGGCCTATGGAAACACCATATATTTT
CDR3 protein: CASSVEQGAYGNTIYF

clone size: many
J gene: TRBJ2-4
V gene: TRBV2
D gene: TRBD1
CDR3 DNA: TGTGCCAGCAGCGACAGGGTGCAGGCCAAAAACATTCAGTACTTC
CDR3 protein: CASSDRVQAKNIQYF

clone size: many
J gene: TRBJ2-1
V gene: TRBV20-1
D gene: TRBD2
CDR3 DNA: TGCAGTGCTAGAGGGGTTCTAGCGGGAGCTTACAATGAGCAGTTCTTC
CDR3 protein: CSARGVLAGAYNEQFF

clone size: many
J gene: TRBJ2-7
V gene: TRBV3-1
D gene: .
CDR3 DNA: TGTGCCAGCAGCAGAGAGGGGAAAAACGAGCAGTACTTC
CDR3 protein: CASSREGKNEQYF

clone size: .
J gene: TRBJ1-4
V gene: TRBV2
D gene: .
CDR3 DNA: TGTGCCAGCAGAGGTCCGACTGGGGGGAATGAAAAACTGTTTTTT
CDR3 protein: CASRGPTGGNEKLFF

clone size: many
J gene: TRBJ2-1
V gene: TRBV20-1
D gene: .
CDR3 DNA: TGCAGTGCGGGGTTGCGTGGGAATGAGCAGTTCTTC
CDR3 protein: CSAGLRGNEQFF

clone size: many
J gene: TRBJ2-2
V gene: TRBV2
D gene: TRBD1
CDR3 DNA: TGTGCCAGCCAGGGACAGTTCACCGGGGAGCTGTTTTTT
CDR3 protein: CASQGQFTGELFF

clone size: medium-sized
J gene: TRBJ1-5
V gene: TRBV6-2/TRBV6-3
D gene: .
CDR3 DNA: TGTGCCAGCAGTTGGGGGACGGATAGCAATCAGCCCCAGCATTTT
CDR3 protein: CASSWGTDSNQPQHF

clone size: many
J gene: TRBJ2-1
V gene: TRBV15
D gene: .
CDR3 DNA: TGTGCCACCAGCAGTCCCGGGACCCGGGCTAATGAGCAGTTCTTC
CDR3 protein: CATSSPGTRANEQFF

clone size: many
J gene: TRBJ1-3
V gene: TRBV20-1
D gene: .
CDR3 DNA: TGCAGTGCTAGGGAGGTCGGTTCGGGGGATGGAAACACCATATATTTT
CDR3 protein: CSAREVGSGDGNTIYF

clone size: .
J gene: TRBJ1-6
V gene: TRBV6-4
D gene: .
CDR3 DNA: TGTGCCAGCAGCGACGGGGGACAAGGGTCTTCACCCCTACACTTT
CDR3 protein: CASSDGGQGSSPLHF

clone size: many
J gene: TRBJ2-1
V gene: TRBV20-1
D gene: TRBD1
CDR3 DNA: TGCAGTGGGAACCGGGACAGCTCCTACAATGAGCAGTTCTTC
CDR3 protein: CSGNRDSSYNEQFF

clone size: .
J gene: TRBJ1-6
V gene: TRBV7-3
D gene: .
CDR3 DNA: TGTGCCAGCAGCTTTGGCACGAATAATTCACCCCTCCACTTT
CDR3 protein: CASSFGTNNSPLHF

clone size: .
J gene: TRBJ2-7
V gene: TRBV7-6
D gene: TRBD1
CDR3 DNA: TGTGCCAGCGGCCCTGGGACAGGACATTCCTACCAGCAGTACTTC
CDR3 protein: CASGPGTGHSYQQYF

clone size: many
J gene: TRBJ1-4
V gene: TRBV19
D gene: TRBD1
CDR3 DNA: TGTGCCAGTAGCGGACAGGGGGCTGAAAAACTGTTTTTT
CDR3 protein: CASSGQGAEKLFF

clone size: once
J gene: TRBJ2-7
V gene: TRBV20-1
D gene: .
CDR3 DNA: TGCAGTGCGGAGGGACAGCCGCCGGACGAGCAGTACTTC
CDR3 protein: CSAEGQPPDEQYF

clone size: many
J gene: TRBJ2-1
V gene: TRBV24-1
D gene: .
CDR3 DNA: TGTGCCACCAGTTTAGTCGATGAGCAGTTCTTC
CDR3 protein: CATSLVDEQFF

clone size: many
J gene: TRBJ2-1
V gene: TRBV11-1
D gene: TRBD2
CDR3 DNA: TGTGCCAGCAGCTTAATTGGTAGCGGGGGTACCCACAATGAGCAGTTCTTC
CDR3 protein: CASSLIGSGGTHNEQFF

clone size: .
J gene: TRBJ1-1
V gene: TRBV6-5
D gene: .
CDR3 DNA: TGTGCCAGCAGTTACGACAATAGGGTACCTGAATCTTTCTTT
CDR3 protein: CASSYDNRVPESFF

clone size: few
J gene: TRBJ2-7
V gene: TRBV9
D gene: .
CDR3 DNA: TGTGCCAGCAGCGTAGCTACAGGAGGGGGAAGGGAGCAGTACTTC
CDR3 protein: CASSVATGGGREQYF

clone size: few
J gene: TRBJ1-2
V gene: TRBV6-1
D gene: .
CDR3 DNA: TGTGCCAGCAGTCCTAGACTGACAGGCAACTATTGCTACACCTTC
CDR3 protein: CASSPRLTGNYCYTF

clone size: many
J gene: TRBJ2-1
V gene: TRBV4-1
D gene: .
CDR3 DNA: TGCGCCAGCAGCCAAAACCCGGACTCGGGGTACAATGAGCAGTTCTTC
CDR3 protein: CASSQNPDSGYNEQFF

clone size: .
J gene: TRBJ2-3
V gene: TRBV9
D gene: .
CDR3 DNA: TGTGCCAGCAGCGCTACCTTGACCAGCACAGATACGCAGTATTTT
CDR3 protein: CASSATLTSTDTQYF

clone size: many
J gene: TRBJ2-3
V gene: TRBV19
D gene: .
CDR3 DNA: TGTGCCAGTAGTTGGGGGAATCAAGAAGATACGCAGTATTTT
CDR3 protein: CASSWGNQEDTQYF

clone size: many
J gene: TRBJ1-4
V gene: TRBV5-6
D gene: .
CDR3 DNA: TGTGCCAGCAGCCTAACCGGGACACCGAATGAAAAACTGTTTTTT
CDR3 protein: CASSLTGTPNEKLFF

clone size: many
J gene: TRBJ2-5
V gene: TRBV7-9
D gene: .
CDR3 DNA: TGTGCCAGCAGCTCACGGGGCTCGGGAGAGACCCAGTACTTC
CDR3 protein: CASSSRGSGETQYF

clone size: few
J gene: TRBJ2-2
V gene: TRBV6-5
D gene: .
CDR3 DNA: TGTGCCAGCAGTAACACCGTTGAGCTGTTTTTT
CDR3 protein: CASSNTVELFF

clone size: many
J gene: TRBJ1-6
V gene: TRBV9
D gene: TRBD1
CDR3 DNA: TGTGCCAGCAGCCTCGGGACAGGCACCCTCCACTTT
CDR3 protein: CASSLGTGTLHF

clone size: many
J gene: TRBJ2-7
V gene: TRBV2
D gene: TRBD1
CDR3 DNA: TGTGCCAGCAGTGAAGCGGGCAGGGGGAACTACGAGCAGTGCTTC
CDR3 protein: CASSEAGRGNYEQCF

clone size: .
J gene: TRBJ1-6
V gene: TRBV6-1
D gene: .
CDR3 DNA: TGTGCCAGCGGTCTAGAGAGACTGTATAATTCACCCCTCCACTTT
CDR3 protein: CASGLERLYNSPLHF

clone size: medium-sized
J gene: TRBJ2-7
V gene: TRBV2
D gene: .
CDR3 DNA: TGTGCCAGCAGTGAAGGGTACGAGCAGTACTTC
CDR3 protein: CASSEGYEQYF